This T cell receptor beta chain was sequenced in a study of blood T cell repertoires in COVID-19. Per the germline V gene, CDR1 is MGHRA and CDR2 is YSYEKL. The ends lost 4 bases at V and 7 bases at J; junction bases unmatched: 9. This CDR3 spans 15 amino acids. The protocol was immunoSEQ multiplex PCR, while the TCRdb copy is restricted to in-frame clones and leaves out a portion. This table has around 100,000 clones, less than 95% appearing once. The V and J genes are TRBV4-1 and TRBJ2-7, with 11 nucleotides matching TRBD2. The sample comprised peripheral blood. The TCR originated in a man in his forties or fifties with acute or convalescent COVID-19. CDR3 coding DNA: TGCGCCAGCAGCCGCGCACTAGCGGGAGAGTATGAGCAGTACTTC. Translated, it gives CASSRALAGEYEQYF.